This T cell receptor beta chain was identified during a study of T cells after yellow fever vaccination. The study, taken as a whole, reports: From the bulk population, abundant clonotypes could contaminate and appear within FACS-sorted repertoires. Weaker, the secondary response peaked sooner, at day 5 versus 15. After the booster, over 95% of CD4 and approximately 87% of CD8 primary-response clones were re-detected.

On this clonotype: Antigen specificity is unknown.

A universal primer site and UMIs were added as TCR cDNA was made by 5'RACE template switching. TCRdb fed the 5' RACE reads into MiXCR, producing one record per CDR3 protein. The sample consists of fewer than 350,000 distinct CDR3 sequences, about 3.5% of them appearing once. With 2 bases clipped from V and 3 bases from J, the junction kept 5 bases outside the gene matches. Germline CDR1 and CDR2: DFQATT and SNEGSKA (reference sequence). CDR3 length equals 14 residues. The sequence derives from a man in his late teens or twenties who received the YFV17D yellow fever vaccine. This specimen consisted of PBMCs, obtained on the day of the yellow fever booster vaccination. This chain links TRBV20-1 with TRBJ2-7; 9 bases agree with TRBD2. The CDR3 DNA reads as TGCAGTGCTAGATCCGGACTAGCGCGCTACGAGCAGTACTTC. Translation gives CSARSGLARYEQYF.